These 15 T cell receptor beta chains came from one sample sequenced in a study of shared clonotypes between healthy human individuals. Assay used: immunoSEQ multiplex PCR; TCRdb lists only in-frame clones, some missing. The sample has over a million clones, more than 75% seen once. The specimen was memory CD4+ T cells from PBMCs. Stated subset: CD45RA-negative fraction. Every receptor here comes from a man aged 18-30 years in good health. Some clones in this sample may be carry-over from other donors' samples.

This clone was seen ten or more times. V is TRBV9 and J is TRBJ2-7, with TRBD1 matching over 7 bases. The germline V gene has CDR1 SGDLS and CDR2 YYNGEE. J lost 3 bases, V lost 2 bases, and 5 bases had no gene match. This CDR3 region has 14 residues. This CDR3 reads CASSVDRPHYEQYF. Here the CDR3 DNA reads TGTGCCAGCAGCGTGGACAGGCCCCACTACGAGCAGTACTTC.

V and J are TRBV7-2 and TRBJ2-7; D is possibly TRBD1 (6 bases). Trimming took 4 bases from V and 2 from J, leaving 15 bases between them. CDR3 size: 15 residues. Germline-derived CDR1 and CDR2 are SGHTA and FQGNSA. Written as DNA, the CDR3 is TGTGCCAGCAGCTCCGTGGGGGCGCTAGCCTACGAGCAGTACTTC. As protein: CASSSVGALAYEQYF.

The rearrangement links TRBV6-4 to TRBJ2-7; TRBD1 might be the D (6 bases). Deletions cut 0 bases from V and 6 bases from J, with 9 bases between. Germline V CDR1 and CDR2: MRHNA, SNTAGT. The CDR3 is 13 amino acids. DNA of the CDR3: TGTGCCAGCAGTGACTCGAGAGGGGGCGAGCAGTACTTC. Encoded protein: CASSDSRGGEQYF.

In this sample, this clone turned up many times. Other DNA sequences in this specimen translate into the identical CDR3. The chain is built from TRBV18 and TRBJ1-2; D is perhaps TRBD1 (6 bases). Germline CDR1 KGHSH, CDR2 LQKENI. V lost 3 bases and J lost 5, with 7 bases in between. This CDR3 spans 12 amino acids. CDR3 coding DNA: TGTGCCAGCTCACCGACAGGATATGGCTACACCTTC. It is translated as CASSPTGYGYTF.

The CDR3 protein is CASSPQREGSEQYF. The CDR3 nucleotides read TGTGCCAGCTCACCACAGAGGGAGGGGAGCGAGCAGTACTTC. The V gene is TRBV18, the J gene TRBJ2-7; 7 bases are shared with TRBD2. Germline CDR1 KGHSH, CDR2 LQKENI. Trimming removed 1 base from V and 6 bases from J; junction bases left unmatched: 6. The CDR3 runs 14 residues. The variable domain in full, completed from reference TRBV18 and TRBJ2-7, reads NAGVMQNPRHLVRRRGQEARLRCSPMKGHSHVYWYRQLPEEGLKFMVYLQKENIIDESGMPKERFSAEFPKEGPSILRIQQVVRGDSAAYFCASSPQREGSEQYFGPGTRLTVT.

The V and J genes are TRBV5-1 and TRBJ2-1, with D hard to call. V lost 0 bases and J lost 7, with 14 bases in between. CDR3 length: 15 residues. CDR1 SGHRS and CDR2 YFSETQ come from the germline V gene. CDR3 DNA sequence: TGCGCCAGCAGCTTGGTGGGAAATCTAGGGAATGAGCAGTTCTTC. Translation: CASSLVGNLGNEQFF.

The chain recombines TRBV28 with TRBJ2-3, with D possibly TRBD2 on 5 matching bases. The CDR3 runs 14 residues. Germline CDR1 reads MDHEN; CDR2 reads SYDVKM. Trimming pared 0 bases from V and 1 base from J, leaving 5 bases between. CDR3 nucleotides: TGTGCCAGCAGTTTATGGGAGGGCACAGATACGCAGTATTTT. Protein product: CASSLWEGTDTQYF.

The genes are TRBV6-6 and TRBJ2-7, with 7 bases lining up with TRBD1. The CDR3 has 11 amino acids. Germline CDR1 is MNHNY and CDR2 is SVGAGI (reference sequence). The V segment lost 10 bases and the J segment 7 bases; nucleotides outside the gene matches: 7. The CDR3 loop is CATQDRSEQYF. The CDR3 nucleotides read TGTGCCACCCAGGACAGGAGTGAGCAGTACTTC.

The chain is built from TRBV10-3 and TRBJ2-5, with TRBD1 identical over 10 bases. The CDR3 sequence is 14 residues long. CDR1 is ENHRY and CDR2 is SYGVKD in the germline V gene. V trimming: 4 bases; J trimming: 3 bases; junction bases outside the gene matches: 2. The CDR3 nucleotides are TGTGCCATCAGTGGGGGGACAGGGGAAGAGACCCAGTACTTC. Protein sequence: CAISGGTGEETQYF.

The chain recombines TRBV5-4 with TRBJ2-5; possibly TRBD1 for D (6 bases). The CDR3 covers 16 residues. V was cut by 3 bases and J by 2 bases, with 17 bases left in between. Germline loops: CDR1 SGHNT, CDR2 YYREEE (reference sequence). The CDR3 sequence is CASSSPTTGAQETQYF. The CDR3 DNA is TGTGCCAGCAGCTCGCCCACGACAGGAGCTCAAGAGACCCAGTACTTC.

The CDR3: CASILGASGSYEQYF. The CDR3 DNA is TGTGCCAGCATCCTAGGGGCTAGCGGGAGCTACGAGCAGTACTTC. The chain recombines TRBV6-1 with TRBJ2-7, with 10 bases matching TRBD2. V dropped 7 bases and J dropped 3; count of bases not matched to a gene: 9. There are 15 residues in the CDR3. Germline assignment: CDR1 MNHNS and CDR2 SASEGT.

The chain carries TRBV9 and TRBJ1-6; D might be TRBD1 (6 bases). CDR1 and CDR2 from the germline V gene are SGDLS and YYNGEE. With 4 bases removed from V and 13 bases from J, the gap between germline ends came to 21 bases. CDR3 length equals 15 residues. The CDR3 protein is CASSCRTATILPLHF. The DNA of the CDR3 is TGTGCCAGCAGCTGCAGGACAGCCACAATTCTCCCCCTCCACTTT.

This clone occurred once. This sequence joins TRBV9 and TRBJ2-3; D possibly uses TRBD1 or TRBD2 (5 bases each). CDR1 is SGDLS and CDR2 is YYNGEE in the germline V gene. The CDR3 extends over 17 amino acids. V lost 0 bases, J lost 4 bases, and 18 bases lay in between. The CDR3 nucleotides read TGTGCCAGCAGCGTAGGGGGGAGTAGCGATTATCCAGATACGCAGTATTTT. Amino acid sequence: CASSVGGSSDYPDTQYF.

This rearrangement joins TRBV7-7 to TRBJ1-2, with D unresolved. Per germline, CDR1 SSHAT and CDR2 FNYEAQ (reference sequence). The CDR3 has 14 amino acids. V lost 5 bases and J lost 4, with 14 bases in between. CDR3 protein: CASSPNPGSYGYTF. The CDR3 DNA reads as TGTGCCAGCAGCCCCAACCCGGGCAGCTATGGCTACACCTTC.

The chain combines TRBV4-1 with TRBJ2-2; tentative D call: TRBD1 (6 bases). The germline gives CDR1 MGHRA, CDR2 YSYEKL. The CDR3 length is 18 residues. V lost 4 bases to trimming and J lost 3 bases, with 21 bases between them. The CDR3 reads CASSRGQGRTRDTGELFF. The CDR3 bases are TGCGCCAGCAGCCGGGGGCAGGGACGGACCCGGGACACCGGGGAGCTGTTTTTT.